Below are 29 T cell receptor beta chains sequenced from a single sample in a study of control samples from healthy donors and cancer patients. Only in-frame clones appear in the TCRdb table, and some are missing; sequencing was by immunoSEQ multiplex PCR. Of around 42,000 clones in the sample, over 65% are singletons; the top ten hold about 45%. Input material: blood. The source of these receptors is a man in his sixties in good health.

The chain combines TRBV30 with TRBJ2-2; D unresolved. Trimming took 8 bases from V and 0 from J, leaving 13 bases between them. The length of the CDR3 is 14 residues. Looked up from germline, CDR1 is GTSNPN and CDR2 is SVGIG (reference sequence). This CDR3 is CATYPGTNTGELFF. The DNA for the CDR3 is TGTGCCACCTATCCCGGTACGAACACCGGGGAGCTGTTTTTT.

The genes are TRBV9 and TRBJ2-7; D remains ambiguous. Germline loops: CDR1 SGDLS, CDR2 YYNGEE. The V end lost 0 bases, the J end lost 2 bases, and 9 bases lay between the germline ends. The CDR3 consists of 14 residues. The CDR3 region has the DNA TGTGCCAGCAGCGTAGATGCGGCTACCTACGAGCAGTACTTC. Amino acid sequence: CASSVDAATYEQYF. Drawing the rest from reference TRBV9 and TRBJ2-7, the complete variable domain is DSGVTQTPKHLITATGQRVTLRCSPRSGDLSVYWYQQSLDQGLQFLIQYYNGEERAKGNILERFSAQQFPDLHSELNLSSLELGDSALYFCASSVDAATYEQYFGPGTRLTVT.

This clone was counted a single time. The chain employs TRBV27 and TRBJ2-2, with 8 bases that match TRBD1. Germline trimming cut 1 base from V and 5 bases from J; bases unmatched to any gene: 12. The CDR3 runs 18 residues. Germline V gene sequence: CDR1 MNHEY, CDR2 SMNVEV (reference sequence). The CDR3 is CASSLFRPGGIGTGELFF. CDR3 DNA: TGTGCCAGCAGTTTATTTCGTCCAGGGGGCATTGGAACCGGGGAGCTGTTTTTT.

In its sample, this clone was seen once. The chain joins TRBV25-1 to TRBJ2-1, with D possibly being TRBD1 (6 bases). This CDR3 is built from 15 residues. Germline assignment: CDR1 MGHDK and CDR2 SYGVNS. The V end lost 4 bases, the J end lost 1 base, and 11 bases lay between the germline ends. The CDR3 reads CASSGTGWSYNEQFF. The CDR3 bases are TGTGCCAGCAGTGGAACAGGGTGGTCCTACAATGAGCAGTTCTTC.

This clone was detected only once. In nucleotides, the CDR3 is TGCAGTGCTAGTCAGGGGATAAGCTCCTATAATTCACCCCTCCACTTT. As protein: CSASQGISSYNSPLHF. The rearrangement uses TRBV20-1 and TRBJ1-6; maybe TRBD1 (6 bases). V shed 3 bases and J shed 0 bases, with 12 bases lying between them. The CDR3 runs to 16 residues. Germline V gives CDR1 DFQATT, CDR2 SNEGSKA (reference sequence).

V gene TRBV18 combines with J gene TRBJ1-4; tentative D call: TRBD1 (6 bases). V lost 1 base and J lost 8, with 11 bases in between. The CDR3 is 14 amino acids. Germline V gene lookup returns CDR1 KGHSH and CDR2 LQKENI. The CDR3 DNA follows: TGTGCCAGCTCACCACAGGCGAGGGGGGAAAAACTGTTTTTT. Translated: CASSPQARGEKLFF.

This rearrangement joins TRBV6-5 to TRBJ1-4, with 7 bases matching TRBD1. Germline V gives CDR1 MNHEY, CDR2 SVGAGI. The CDR3 is made up of 16 amino acids. Trimming at V came to 4 bases and at J to 4 bases, leaving 9 bases not matched to a gene. The CDR3 sequence is CASSSTNRGYNEKLFF. For the CDR3, the DNA is TGTGCCAGCAGTTCCACCAACAGGGGATATAATGAAAAACTGTTTTTT.

This chain links TRBV2 with TRBJ1-4; 9 nucleotides match TRBD1. Trimming cost V 5 bases and J 5 bases; bases outside gene matches: 3. Germline V lookup: CDR1 SNHLY, CDR2 FYNNEI. This CDR3 spans 14 amino acids. The CDR3 sequence is CASSYTGGNEKLFF. Here the CDR3 DNA reads TGTGCCAGCAGTTATACAGGGGGCAATGAAAAACTGTTTTTT.

The J gene is TRBJ2-7, the V gene TRBV5-6; D unclear. Germline lookup yields CDR1 SGHDT and CDR2 YYEEEE. Deletions cut 0 bases from V and 7 bases from J, with 14 bases between. The CDR3 totals 14 residues. CDR3 in DNA: TGTGCCAGCAGCTTGGAACCGCTCTACGGAGAGCAGTACTTC. Its protein product is CASSLEPLYGEQYF. The full variable domain, its missing parts supplied by reference TRBV5-6 and TRBJ2-7, is DAGVTQSPTHLIKTRGQQVTLRCSPKSGHDTVSWYQQALGQGPQFIFQYYEEEERQRGNFPDRFSGHQFPNYSSELNVNALLLGDSALYLCASSLEPLYGEQYFGPGTRLTVT.

This chain links TRBV2 with TRBJ2-5; a possible D gene is TRBD1 (6 bases). In germline, CDR1 is SNHLY, CDR2 FYNNEI. Trimming pared 7 bases from V and 3 bases from J, leaving 6 bases between. This CDR3 spans 11 amino acids. As DNA, the CDR3 is TGTGCCAGCAAGGGGGAAGAGACCCAGTACTTC. Its protein is CASKGEETQYF.

The CDR3 DNA reads as TGTGCCAGTAGTATTAATGGAGCGGGCTCAGCTTTCTTT. Protein product: CASSINGAGSAFF. The V gene is TRBV19, the J gene TRBJ1-1; D gene ambiguous. V lost 3 bases to trimming and J lost 10 bases, with 15 bases between them. The germline gives CDR1 LNHDA, CDR2 SQIVND (reference sequence). The length of the CDR3 is 13 residues. Combining the CDR3 with reference TRBV19 and TRBJ1-1 gives the whole variable domain DGGITQSPKYLFRKEGQNVTLSCEQNLNHDAMYWYRQDPGQGLRLIYYSQIVNDFQKGDIAEGYSVSREKKESFPLTVTSAQKNPTAFYLCASSINGAGSAFFGQGTRLTVV.

CDR3: CAWSEGHWYGYTF. CDR3 nucleotide sequence: TGTGCCTGGAGTGAGGGACACTGGTATGGCTACACCTTC. The chain combines TRBV30 with TRBJ1-2; D possibly corresponds to TRBD1 (6 bases). The CDR3 sequence is 13 residues long. Trimming took off 1 base at V and 5 bases at J, with 11 bases between the two ends. Germline assignment: CDR1 GTSNPN and CDR2 SVGIG (reference sequence). The complete variable domain, with remaining parts taken from reference TRBV30 and TRBJ1-2, reads SQTIHQWPATLVQPVGSPLSLECTVEGTSNPNLYWYRQAAGRGLQLLFYSVGIGQISSEVPQNLSASRPQDRQFILSSKKLLLSDSGFYLCAWSEGHWYGYTFGSGTRLTVV.

Only a few counts were recorded for this clone. The genes are TRBV7-9 and TRBJ1-4; a possible D gene is TRBD1 (5 bases). Germline CDR1 SEHNR, CDR2 FQNEAQ (reference sequence). CDR3 length: 14 amino acids. Trimming removed 5 bases at V and 8 bases at J, with 15 bases between. The CDR3 nucleotides are TGTGCCAGCAGCCCCGCTGGGGGGAAGGAAAAACTGTTTTTT. This translates into CASSPAGGKEKLFF.

This chain joins TRBV5-5 and TRBJ2-1; D uncertain. Germline V gene sequence: CDR1 SGHKS, CDR2 YYEKEE (reference sequence). The ends were cut back, 0 bases at V and 5 bases at J, with 15 bases in the middle. This CDR3 has 16 residues. The chain's CDR3 is CASSLARDWKDNEQFF. The DNA for the CDR3 is TGTGCCAGCAGCTTGGCCCGAGACTGGAAAGACAATGAGCAGTTCTTC.

The chain uses TRBV30 and TRBJ1-5; possibly TRBD1 for D (6 bases). V shed 5 bases and J shed 7 bases, with 21 bases lying between them. Germline V lookup: CDR1 GTSNPN, CDR2 SVGIG (reference sequence). This CDR3 has 15 amino acids. CDR3 residues: CAWGDTGKMGQPQHF. CDR3 coding DNA: TGTGCCTGGGGCGATACAGGGAAAATGGGACAGCCCCAGCATTTT.

This chain uses TRBV12-3 or TRBV12-4 with TRBJ1-5; D may be TRBD1 (5 bases). V was shortened by 7 bases and J by 8 bases, with 15 bases between the two germline ends. The CDR3 is 13 amino acids. The CDR3 is CASKGHMTEPQHF. CDR3 coding DNA: TGTGCCAGCAAGGGGCACATGACCGAGCCCCAGCATTTT.

The CDR3 here is CASSSYNSRDGQFF. The CDR3 DNA follows: TGTGCCAGCAGCTCATACAATAGCAGGGACGGGCAGTTCTTC. The chain uses TRBV11-3 and TRBJ2-1, with D perhaps TRBD1 or TRBD2 (5 bases each). Germline values: CDR1 SGHNT, CDR2 YENEEA. The length of the CDR3 is 14 residues. Trimming cost V 4 bases and J 12 bases, with 19 bases left between them.

This chain connects TRBV9 to TRBJ2-1; 11 positions match TRBD2. The V segment lost 0 bases and the J segment 7 bases; nucleotides outside the gene matches: 3. There are 15 residues in the CDR3. Germline V gene lookup returns CDR1 SGDLS and CDR2 YYNGEE. Here the CDR3 reads CASSVGTSGSNEQFF. CDR3 sequence (DNA): TGTGCCAGCAGCGTAGGAACTAGCGGGAGTAATGAGCAGTTCTTC.

The chain couples TRBV2 to TRBJ1-1; the D gene is possibly TRBD1 (5 bases). Between the trimmed V and J ends, which lost 7 bases and 2 bases, there was a span of 11 bases. The length of the CDR3 is 13 residues. Germline V CDR1 and CDR2: SNHLY, FYNNEI. The CDR3 nucleotides read TGTGCCAGCAAGAGGGACCATAACACTGAAGCTTTCTTT. It encodes CASKRDHNTEAFF.

Note on this clone: An end of the junction differs from the germline gene, which may be a read error. The chain links TRBV3-1 (or the pseudogene TRBV3-2) to TRBJ2-7; TRBD1 matches at 10 bases. Germline-derived CDR1 and CDR2 are LGHDT and YNNKEL (reference sequence). There are 18 residues in the CDR3. The CDR3 DNA follows: TGTGCCAGCAGTCAAGGGGACAGGGGTCTACACTACTCCTACGAGCAGTACTTC. Amino acid sequence: CASSQGDRGLHYSYEQYF.

The V call is TRBV3-1 (or the pseudogene TRBV3-2), the J call TRBJ1-6, with TRBD1 identical over 10 bases. Trimming removed 6 bases from V and 7 bases from J; junction bases left unmatched: 6. The CDR3 has 15 residues. CDR1 and CDR2 from the germline V gene are LGHDT and YNNKEL (reference sequence). CDR3 sequence reads: CASRGTGVRNSPLHF. In DNA form, the CDR3 reads TGTGCCAGCAGAGGGACAGGGGTAAGAAATTCACCCCTCCACTTT.

This clone has just one count. V and J are TRBV7-8 and TRBJ2-1; 8 bases fit TRBD1. The germline V gene has CDR1 SGHVS and CDR2 FQNEAQ. The J segment lost 4 bases and the V segment lost 9 bases, leaving 5 bases of the junction unmatched. This CDR3 is 13 amino acids long. This CDR3 reads CASDRGFYNEQFF. The CDR3 coding sequence is TGTGCCAGTGACAGGGGATTTTACAATGAGCAGTTCTTC.

The chain recombines TRBV19 with TRBJ2-3; no firm D call. CDR3 length: 12 amino acids. The V and J ends lost 6 bases and 2 bases respectively, with 6 bases between them. The germline CDR1 and CDR2 sequences are LNHDA and SQIVND (reference sequence). Here the CDR3 DNA reads TGTGCCAGTAGCCGAGACACAGATACGCAGTATTTT. Protein product: CASSRDTDTQYF.

CDR3 bases: TGTGCCAGCAGCTTAAACAGGCGTTGGTCACCCCTCCACTTT. This sequence encodes CASSLNRRWSPLHF. V gene TRBV7-8 combines with J gene TRBJ1-6; a possible D gene is TRBD1 (5 bases). Germline CDR1 and CDR2: SGHVS and FQNEAQ. CDR3 length: 14 residues. V lost 2 bases and J lost 10, with 12 bases in between.

The chain recombines TRBV5-4 with TRBJ2-4; D is perhaps TRBD1 or TRBD2 (6 bases each). The germline V and J ends were trimmed by 2 bases and 2 bases, with 11 bases remaining between them. In germline, CDR1 is SGHNT, CDR2 YYREEE (reference sequence). The CDR3 has 15 residues. The CDR3 loop is CASSFGGPTKNIQYF. The CDR3 DNA is TGTGCCAGCAGCTTTGGGGGGCCGACCAAAAACATTCAGTACTTC.

This chain links TRBV28 with TRBJ1-6, with D unresolved. The germline V and J ends were trimmed by 10 bases and 0 bases, with 16 bases remaining between them. Germline CDR1 MDHEN, CDR2 SYDVKM. This CDR3 has 16 amino acids. CDR3 region: CATYGTPFSYNSPLHF. The CDR3 nucleotides read TGTGCCACCTACGGAACCCCTTTCTCCTATAATTCACCCCTCCACTTT.

The genes are TRBV4-1 and TRBJ1-3; TRBD1 is a possible D gene (6 bases). The V and J ends lost 0 bases and 4 bases respectively, with 19 bases between them. CDR3 length equals 18 residues. Per germline, CDR1 MGHRA and CDR2 YSYEKL. The CDR3 nucleotides are TGCGCCAGCAGCCAAGAAGGGACACTAAGCTTGGGGGGAAACACCATATATTTT. Translating it yields CASSQEGTLSLGGNTIYF.

This clone was counted once. The CDR3 loop is CASSFTGPTDTQYF. The CDR3 nucleotides read TGTGCCAGCAGTTTCACGGGCCCTACAGATACGCAGTATTTT. The chain combines TRBV6-2 or TRBV6-3 with TRBJ2-3; no reliable D call. V dropped 4 bases and J dropped 3 bases, with 11 bases sitting between them. Germline values: CDR1 MNHEY, CDR2 SVGEGT. There are 14 residues in the CDR3.

The chain is built from TRBV27 and TRBJ1-1; D is unresolved. The germline gives CDR1 MNHEY, CDR2 SMNVEV (reference sequence). This CDR3 contains 12 residues. Trimming removed 7 bases from V and 8 bases from J, with 14 bases in between. This CDR3 is CASKNPLLEAFF. CDR3 DNA sequence: TGTGCCAGCAAAAACCCTCTCTTGGAAGCTTTCTTT.